This passage covers 8 T cell receptor beta chains from one sample sequenced in a study of T cell repertoires in cytomegalovirus infection. TCRdb reanalysed the reads using MiXCR and keeps one entry per CDR3 protein. In the table there are 300,000 to 400,000 distinct CDR3 sequences, 29% of which are singletons. These TCRs are of unknown antigen specificity. The sample in question was cultured PBMCs, obtained from culture after CMV antigen stimulation. Receptors were obtained from a human donor in good health (CMV status not recorded). Some clones in this sample may be carry-over from other donors' samples.

The V and J genes are TRBV20-1 and TRBJ2-5, with 14 bases that match TRBD2. The CDR3 spans 18 residues. V shed 1 base, J shed 5 bases, and the junction held 12 bases outside the gene matches. Germline V lookup: CDR1 DFQATT, CDR2 SNEGSKA (reference sequence). The CDR3 reads CSARVGLAGGKPRETQYF. CDR3 sequence (DNA): TGCAGTGCTAGAGTAGGACTAGCGGGGGGCAAACCTAGGGAGACCCAGTACTTC.

The chain is built from TRBV7-3 and TRBJ2-7; D may be TRBD1 or TRBD2 (6 bases each). CDR3 length: 14 amino acids. V was shortened by 5 bases and J by 7 bases, with 18 bases between the two germline ends. CDR1 and CDR2 from the germline V gene are SGHTA and FQGTGA. The CDR3: CASSRGTNGGEQYF. CDR3 in DNA: TGTGCCAGCAGCCGCGGGACAAACGGCGGGGAGCAGTACTTC.

This clonotype was detected a few times. The V call is TRBV10-1, the J call TRBJ2-3, with D possibly being TRBD1 (5 bases). The CDR3 totals 15 residues. Germline CDR1 WNHNN, CDR2 SYGVQD (reference sequence). V was trimmed by 0 bases and J by 4 bases, leaving 11 bases between them. The CDR3, as DNA: TGCGCCAGCAGTGAGTCGGGGCGGCCTGCAGATACGCAGTATTTT. Translation: CASSESGRPADTQYF.

The chain uses TRBV6-5 and TRBJ2-7; the D gene could be TRBD1 or TRBD2 (5 bases each). Per the germline V gene, CDR1 is MNHEY and CDR2 is SVGAGI. Trimming removed 5 bases at V and 6 bases at J, with 17 bases between. The CDR3 is 14 amino acids. Here the CDR3 reads CASSPGTAPGEQYF. The CDR3 region has the DNA TGTGCCAGCAGTCCCGGGACGGCCCCAGGCGAGCAGTACTTC.

The count of this clonotype is one. The V call is TRBV7-3, the J call TRBJ1-2; 11 bases agree with TRBD1. Germline V CDR1 and CDR2: SGHTA, FQGTGA. The junction had 5 bases not matched to a gene; V was cut back by 5 bases and J by 6 bases. The CDR3 length is 14 residues. Here the CDR3 DNA reads TGTGCCAGCAGCATAGGGACAGGGGGTAATGGCTACACCTTC. Translating it yields CASSIGTGGNGYTF.

The table lists this clonotype with a count of one. This CDR3 is CASSSQSSGDLPGETQYF. DNA for the CDR3: TGTGCCAGCAGCTCCCAGTCATCCGGGGATCTACCTGGGGAGACCCAGTACTTC. V usage is TRBV9 and J usage is TRBJ2-5; a weak D match, TRBD2 (5 bases). This CDR3 comprises 18 residues. V was clipped by 4 bases and J by 5 bases, with 27 bases between them. Germline V gene sequence: CDR1 SGDLS, CDR2 YYNGEE.

The chain is built from TRBV20-1 and TRBJ2-3; tentative D call: TRBD1 (6 bases). With 8 bases removed from V and 4 bases from J, the gap between germline ends came to 19 bases. The CDR3 totals 14 residues. Per germline, CDR1 DFQATT and CDR2 SNEGSKA (reference sequence). The DNA for the CDR3 is TGCAGTCCTTCCCTTTTACAGGGCGCAGATACGCAGTATTTT. It translates to CSPSLLQGADTQYF.

The chain carries TRBV19 and TRBJ2-2; 11 positions agree with TRBD2. The germline V gene encodes CDR1 LNHDA and CDR2 SQIVND (reference sequence). J gave up 6 bases and V 3 bases, and 6 bases lay outside the gene matches. CDR3 length: 16 amino acids. The CDR3 reads CASSMTSGILAGELFF. The CDR3 nucleotides are TGTGCCAGTAGTATGACTAGCGGGATATTGGCCGGGGAGCTGTTTTTT.